The clone carrying this TCR beta chain was seen ten or more times. There were TCR beta CDR3 regions amplified from RNA transcripts. An initial round of RT-PCR targeting the TCR CDR3 relied on the HTBI primer set. TCRdb redid the calling of the multiplex PCR reads with MiXCR, one entry per CDR3 protein. The profile shows around 380,000 distinct CDR3 sequences, roughly 12% of them singletons. The source of the sample is a study of T cells in Graves' hyperthyroidism and ophthalmopathy. Study overall: Peripheral blood specimens were obtained at initial diagnosis, prior to any treatment.

Diagnosis of hyperthyroidism was new in patients aged 18 to 65, and its duration was under 2 months. Trimming removed 5 bases from V and 3 bases from J, with 16 bases in between. Looked up from germline, CDR1 is SGHTA and CDR2 is FQGNSA. The CDR3 consists of 15 residues. This sequence originates from a young man with Graves' hyperthyroidism that later progressed to Graves' ophthalmopathy. The rearrangement uses TRBV7-2 and TRBJ2-5; D tentatively reads TRBD1 or TRBD2 (5 bases each). Sample: blood. CDR3 in DNA: TGTGCCAGCAGCCCCAACGGGGCCGGAGAAGAGACCCAGTACTTC. It codes for CASSPNGAGEETQYF.